This T cell receptor (beta chain) was profiled in a study of CDR3 diversity in severe acne. In TCRdb, the PCR reads were re-called with MiXCR into one record per CDR3 protein. Among approximately 90,000 distinct CDR3 sequences listed, 45% to 50% were seen once. CDR1 is SGHVS, CDR2 FNYEAQ, per germline. The CDR3 is 13 amino acids. In regard to this clonotype: One junction end disagrees with the germline gene, perhaps due to a read error.

The gene calls are TRBV7-6 and TRBJ2-7; no firm D call. Sequenced: blood. The TCR comes from a male donor in good health, serving as a control. The chain's CDR3 is CASSRGNSYEQYF. CDR3 in DNA: TGCGCCAGCAGCCGTGGGAATTCTTACGAGCAGTACTTC.